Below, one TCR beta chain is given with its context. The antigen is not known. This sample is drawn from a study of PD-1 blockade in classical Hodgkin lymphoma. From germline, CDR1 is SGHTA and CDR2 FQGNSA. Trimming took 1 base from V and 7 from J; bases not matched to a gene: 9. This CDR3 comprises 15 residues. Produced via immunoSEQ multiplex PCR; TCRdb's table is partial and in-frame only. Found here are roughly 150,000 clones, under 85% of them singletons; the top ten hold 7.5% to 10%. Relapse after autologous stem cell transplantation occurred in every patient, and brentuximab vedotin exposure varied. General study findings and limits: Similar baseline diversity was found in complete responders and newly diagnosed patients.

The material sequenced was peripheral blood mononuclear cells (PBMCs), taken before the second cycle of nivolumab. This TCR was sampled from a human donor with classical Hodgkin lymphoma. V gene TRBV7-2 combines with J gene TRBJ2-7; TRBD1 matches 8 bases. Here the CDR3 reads CASSLDGTGLNEQYF. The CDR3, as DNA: TGTGCCAGCAGCTTAGATGGGACAGGATTGAATGAGCAGTACTTC.